These 6 T cell receptor beta chains share one sample of origin, sequenced in a study of CD8 T cells in Susac syndrome. With random hexamers, reverse transcription was performed on about 0.5 to 1 ug of RNA. TCRdb re-called the immunoSEQ multiplex PCR reads through MiXCR, storing one row per CDR3 protein. The data contain 160,000 or so distinct CDR3 sequences, approximately 94% of them seen just once; the ten biggest clones take up over 0.095%. Sequencing was performed on CD4+ T cells from PBMCs. The receptors derive from a human donor with Susac syndrome.

This chain joins TRBV2 and TRBJ2-7; 7 bases fit TRBD1. This CDR3 is 14 amino acids long. The germline gives CDR1 SNHLY, CDR2 FYNNEI. Germline trimming cut 6 bases from V and 7 bases from J; bases unmatched to any gene: 12. CDR3 nucleotides: TGTGCCAGCAGCCGGGACAGACTCACGAGGGAGCAGTACTTC. Protein product: CASSRDRLTREQYF.

The chain combines TRBV6-2 or TRBV6-3 with TRBJ2-1; a weak D match, TRBD1 (5 bases). The CDR3 extends over 13 amino acids. V lost 6 bases, J lost 4 bases, and 10 bases lay in between. Germline V CDR1 and CDR2: MNHEY, SVGEGT. This chain's CDR3 is CASSPTEYNEQFF. CDR3 coding DNA: TGTGCCAGCAGCCCGACAGAGTACAATGAGCAGTTCTTC.

In DNA, the CDR3 is TGTGCCAGCAGCCCAGACAGGGGCGGCTACAATGAGCAGTTCTTC. It translates to CASSPDRGGYNEQFF. The V gene is TRBV7-2, the J gene TRBJ2-1; 8 bases line up with TRBD1. Per the germline V gene, CDR1 is SGHTA and CDR2 is FQGNSA. The CDR3 spans 15 residues. J was trimmed by 3 bases and V by 5 bases; bases with no gene match: 6. The variable domain in full, with the rest retrieved from reference TRBV7-2 and TRBJ2-1, is GAGVSQSPSNKVTEKGKDVELRCDPISGHTALYWYRQSLGQGLEFLIYFQGNSAPDKSGLPSDRFSAERTGGSVSTLTIQRTQQEDSAVYLCASSPDRGGYNEQFFGPGTRLTVL.

The chain employs TRBV14 and TRBJ1-6, with D unresolved. CDR3 length: 16 residues. CDR1 SGHDN and CDR2 FVKESK come from the germline V gene. V was clipped by 4 bases and J by 6 bases, with 16 bases between them. For the CDR3, the DNA is TGTGCCAGCAGCCTCGACGGGGTACCCCTTAATTCACCCCTCCACTTT. This gives the protein CASSLDGVPLNSPLHF.

The J gene is TRBJ2-5, the V gene TRBV5-1; 9 nucleotides agree with TRBD2. CDR3 length: 17 amino acids. Trimming cost V 0 bases and J 2 bases; bases outside gene matches: 8. Germline values: CDR1 SGHRS, CDR2 YFSETQ. The CDR3 is CASSLVPSGVSQETQYF. The CDR3 coding sequence is TGCGCCAGCAGCTTGGTTCCTAGCGGGGTTTCGCAAGAGACCCAGTACTTC.

This clonotype was seen a single time. The chain uses TRBV9 and TRBJ2-7, with D possibly called TRBD1 or TRBD2 (5 bases each). The germline V gene encodes CDR1 SGDLS and CDR2 YYNGEE. This CDR3 contains 16 residues. The V and J ends lost 4 bases and 1 base respectively, with 18 bases between them. The CDR3 sequence is CASSSGTGLGSYEQYF. CDR3 in DNA: TGTGCCAGCAGCTCCGGGACGGGGTTGGGGTCCTACGAGCAGTACTTC.